The T cell receptor beta chain described here comes from a study of response to subunit inactivated influenza vaccine. Notes on the study in general: Authors suggested few new T cells are recruited by each seasonal influenza vaccination.

TCRdb itself ran the RT-PCR reads through MiXCR, one entry per CDR3 protein. There are hundreds of thousands of distinct CDR3 sequences in the sample; approximately 18% occur only once, and around 9.9% lies in the top ten. Germline CDR1 reads LGHNA; CDR2 reads YSLEER. The CDR3 runs to 14 residues. The J segment lost 10 bases and the V segment lost 0 bases, leaving 6 bases of the junction unmatched. This clonotype was picked up a small number of times. Its antigen remains unidentified. The receptor was isolated from a man aged 50 or older who received an inactivated influenza vaccine. Here the sequenced sample was PBMCs from blood, taken 5 days after vaccination. V and J are TRBV4-3 and TRBJ2-1, with 7 bases lining up with TRBD2. CDR3 region: CASSQEGREGEQFF. CDR3 nucleotide sequence: TGCGCCAGCAGCCAAGAGGGTAGGGAGGGGGAGCAGTTCTTC.